A selection of T cell receptor beta chains follows, all from one sample in a study of cytotoxic CD8 clonotypes in ibrutinib-treated CLL. Clones were sequenced by immunoSEQ multiplex PCR, and TCRdb holds only the in-frame ones, with some missing. The data hold roughly 250,000 clones, with roughly 70% observed a single time. The sample here was PBMCs, taken after 24 months of ibrutinib treatment. The receptor set was obtained from a human donor with chronic lymphocytic leukemia. Both conserved end residues are part of each CDR3. Fields, in order: V gene, J gene, CDR3 protein.

TRBV4-3	TRBJ1-2	CASSQNYQGSISDGYTF
TRBV6-6	TRBJ1-2	CASSYSAGEGYTF
TRBV20-1	TRBJ1-2	CSADRGNGYTF
TRBV4-1	TRBJ1-1	CASSHPSTGETEAFF
TRBV19	TRBJ1-4	CASSVGTAATNEKLFF
TRBV30	TRBJ1-3	CAWSVGASSGNTIYF
TRBV14	TRBJ2-7	CASSQEWGGEQYF
TRBV9	TRBJ1-5	CASSPSGGTSNQPQHF
TRBV18	TRBJ2-2	CASSPIPGQGYTGELFF
TRBV15	TRBJ2-1	CATSRDRYEQFF
TRBV7-2	TRBJ2-1	CASSQSGSSYNEQFF
TRBV6-5	TRBJ2-2	CASSFDRVKLFF
TRBV29-1	TRBJ2-7	CSVVPSFQVYEQYF
TRBV6-5	TRBJ2-7	CASSYSGTGEQYF
TRBV9	TRBJ2-4	CASSGGGRDIQYF
TRBV9	TRBJ2-1	CASSVLYGTSGINEQFF
TRBV28	TRBJ2-1	CASSRTYYNEQFF
TRBV6-1	TRBJ2-7	CASRTGTSGRWPLF
TRBV11-2	TRBJ2-4	CASSLDGRGRVRF
TRBV7-3	TRBJ2-3	CASSPQVSGTQYF
TRBV5-1	TRBJ2-2	CASSPYVAGELFF
TRBV28	TRBJ2-7	CASSRGSPYEQYF
TRBV27	TRBJ2-3	CATTTSGRTLDTQYF
TRBV28	TRBJ1-4	CASSFAAGDNEKLFF
TRBV28	TRBJ2-3	CASSPWSEGLAGGGTDTQYF
TRBV18	TRBJ2-1	CASSTGSGTYNEQFF
TRBV5-1	TRBJ2-7	CASSPTGTRTFYEQYF
TRBV5-1	TRBJ2-6	CASKAWPAGANVLTF
TRBV11-3	TRBJ2-2	CASSSGTGQSGVGTGELFF
TRBV18	TRBJ1-1	CASSPGGQGSEAFF
TRBV7-2	TRBJ2-3	CASSLIGTDTQYF
TRBV7-3	TRBJ2-3	CASSSLGGGFTDTQYF
TRBV9	TRBJ2-7	CASSVMTGGAYEQYF
TRBV6-5	TRBJ1-5	CASSYSGDGDQPQHF
TRBV19	TRBJ2-3	CASSTPLGGTQYF
TRBV7-2	TRBJ2-5	CASSLRTAREETQYF
TRBV9	TRBJ1-5	CASSVEGNNQPQHF
TRBV18	TRBJ1-2	CASSITGGYGYTF
TRBV6-5	TRBJ2-3	CASSYSSSRGTDTQYF
TRBV28	TRBJ1-1	CASSRTGWDTEAFF
TRBV7-2	TRBJ2-5	CASSRQDQETQYF
TRBV19	TRBJ2-7	CARDRDRTYEQYF
TRBV28	TRBJ2-3	CASSLLDTQYF
TRBV30	TRBJ2-2	CAWRTSGNTGELFF
TRBV7-9	TRBJ2-5	CASSFLTGGETQYF
TRBV6-6	TRBJ2-7	CASRSYEQYF
TRBV2	TRBJ1-4	CASIIMQATNEKLFF
TRBV6-5	TRBJ2-2	CASSYGENTGELFF
TRBV30	TRBJ2-7	CAWSSGKVGSEQYF
TRBV11-3	TRBJ2-3	CASSLYTGETDTQYF
TRBV28	TRBJ2-5	CASRPTGTVETQYF
TRBV18	TRBJ2-2	CASSPRVANTGELFF
TRBV29-1	TRBJ2-7	CSVAPRGGSHSYEQYF
TRBV5-1	TRBJ1-2	CASSLGTKSERGYTF
TRBV30	TRBJ1-1	CAFGNTAEAFF
TRBV30	TRBJ1-3	CAWSTGGRNTIYF
TRBV7-9	TRBJ1-4	CASSRNRGYSEKLFF
TRBV27	TRBJ1-2	CASSLGGTVYGYTF